This is a list of T cell receptor beta chains from one sample in a study of blood T cell repertoires in COVID-19. The table came from immunoSEQ multiplex PCR; TCRdb's copy has only in-frame clones and leaves some out. The repertoire holds 240,000 or so clones, with roughly 88% as singletons. The sample was peripheral blood. The receptor source for this set is a man older than 75 with acute or convalescent COVID-19. Each CDR3 is given with its conserved first and last residue. The D gene is left open where the match is weak. Clone size, where shown, is once, few, many, or a class for clones that have expanded.

j_call v_call d_call clone_size cdr3_nt cdr3_aa
TRBJ1-4 TRBV19 TRBD1 . TGTGCCAGTAGTACGGGACAGGGTATGATTAATGAAAAACTGTTTTTT CASSTGQGMINEKLFF
TRBJ2-7 TRBV28 . . TGTGCCAGCAGTTTGGGCAGGGCCGTCTACGAGCAGTACTTC CASSLGRAVYEQYF
TRBJ2-3 TRBV19 . . TGTGCCAGCACCACGGGCGGGCTCAGCACAGATACGCAGTATTTT CASTTGGLSTDTQYF
TRBJ1-4 TRBV10-3 TRBD1 . TGTGCCATCAGTGCGGGACAGGGGAAAGAGACTAATGAAAAACTGTTTTTT CAISAGQGKETNEKLFF
TRBJ2-1 TRBV5-1 TRBD2 . TGCGCCAGCAGCGCACTAGCGGGAGCTAACAATGAGCAGTTCTTC CASSALAGANNEQFF
TRBJ2-1 TRBV10-3 TRBD2 once TGTGCCATTGGTACTAGCGGGGGGGCATCCTACAATGAGCAGTTCTTC CAIGTSGGASYNEQFF
TRBJ1-2 TRBV18 TRBD1 . TGTGCCAGCTCACAGGGACAGGGACTGGATGGCTACACCTTC CASSQGQGLDGYTF
TRBJ1-5 TRBV19 . . TGTGCCAGTAAATGGAACGGGGAACTCGATCAGCCCCAGCATTTT CASKWNGELDQPQHF
TRBJ2-1 TRBV2 . . TGTGCCAGCAGTATCGCCCGGGTAGGGGACAATGAGCAGTTCTTC CASSIARVGDNEQFF
TRBJ2-2 TRBV4-3 . . TGCGCCAGCAGCCAAATTACTATGAGGTGGACCGGGGAGCTGTTTTTT CASSQITMRWTGELFF
TRBJ1-1 TRBV6-6 . . TGTGCCAGCAGTCCTAACACTGAAGCTTTCTTT CASSPNTEAFF
TRBJ2-5 TRBV9 . . TGTGCCAGCAGCGCTTTGGGGACACGTCAAGAGACCCAGTACTTC CASSALGTRQETQYF
TRBJ1-1 TRBV28 . few TGTGCCAGCAGTTTTAACAAGGGGGCTTTCTTT CASSFNKGAFF
TRBJ2-7 TRBV4-2 TRBD1 . TGTGCCAGCAGCCAAGATCCAGCAGGGGGCCCCTACGAGCAGTACTTC CASSQDPAGGPYEQYF
TRBJ1-6 TRBV6-2/TRBV6-3 . . TGTGCCAGCAGTTTTCGGACAACCGTTTCACCCCTCCACTTT CASSFRTTVSPLHF
TRBJ2-7 TRBV7-8 . . TGTGCCAGCAGCTTAGGGACAGTGGGATACGAGCAGTACTTC CASSLGTVGYEQYF
TRBJ1-3 TRBV5-6 . once TGTGCCAGCAGCTTGGGAGGGCAGAGCTACTCTGGAAACACCATATATTTT CASSLGGQSYSGNTIYF
TRBJ2-1 TRBV21-1 . . TGTGCCAGCAGCAAAGTTTTGTTGGGGAGGCCGAAGGACAATGAGCAGTTCTTC CASSKVLLGRPKDNEQFF
TRBJ1-6 TRBV7-9 . . TGTGCCAGCAGCTTAGGCGGGGTTTATAATTCACCCCTCCACTTT CASSLGGVYNSPLHF
TRBJ2-5 TRBV7-9 TRBD1 . TGTGCCAGCAGTGCCGGGACAGGGGGTTACCAAGAGACCCAGTACTTC CASSAGTGGYQETQYF
TRBJ2-3 TRBV9 TRBD2 . TGTGCCAGCAGCTCCCGGACTAGCGGGAGAGGGGCAGATACGCAGTATTTT CASSSRTSGRGADTQYF
TRBJ1-1 TRBV28 TRBD1 . TGTGCCAGTACCGGGACAGGGGCCTCGTGGACTGAAGCTTTCTTT CASTGTGASWTEAFF